Listed here are 19 T cell receptor beta chains from one sample, sequenced in a study of cytomegalovirus exposure and HLA in healthy donors. This PCR relied on a set of 60 Vbeta primers and 13 Jbeta primers. Clones were read by immunoSEQ multiplex PCR, and TCRdb kept only the in-frame ones, dropping some. The table has around 180,000 clones, about 80% seen once. The sample comprised PBMCs. The receptors derive from a woman younger than 30 in good health and CMV-seropositive.

The rearrangement joins TRBV28 to TRBJ2-3, with TRBD2 matching 16 bases. The ends lost 1 base at V and 5 bases at J; junction bases unmatched: 12. Germline CDR1 MDHEN, CDR2 SYDVKM. The CDR3 sequence is 20 residues long. The CDR3, as DNA: TGTGCCAGCAGTTTATCGGGACTAGCGGGGGGGCTGGGGAGTGGAGATACGCAGTATTTT. It specifies CASSLSGLAGGLGSGDTQYF. Using reference TRBV28 and TRBJ2-3 for the parts outside the CDR3, the full variable domain is DVKVTQSSRYLVKRTGEKVFLECVQDMDHENMFWYRQDPGLGLRLIYFSYDVKMKEKGDIPEGYSVSREKKERFSLILESASTNQTSMYLCASSLSGLAGGLGSGDTQYFGPGTRLTVL.

This sequence joins TRBV6-6 and TRBJ1-2; 7 bases match TRBD1. J was trimmed by 1 base and V by 5 bases; bases with no gene match: 7. CDR1 is MNHNY, CDR2 SVGAGI, per germline (reference sequence). The CDR3 contains 15 residues. This chain's CDR3 is CASSTLTGVNYGYTF. The CDR3 region has the DNA TGTGCCAGCAGTACCCTTACAGGGGTTAACTATGGCTACACCTTC.

This chain joins TRBV7-8 and TRBJ2-5; the match to TRBD2 covers 7 bases. V was pared by 5 bases and J by 5 bases, with 5 bases of the junction left unmatched. The CDR3 extends over 13 amino acids. CDR1 is SGHVS, CDR2 FQNEAQ, per germline. CDR3 amino acids: CASSRGREETQYF. The DNA for the CDR3 is TGTGCCAGCAGCAGAGGGCGGGAGGAGACCCAGTACTTC. The entire variable domain, with the rest obtained from reference TRBV7-8 and TRBJ2-5, is as follows: GAGVSQSPRYKVAKRGQDVALRCDPISGHVSLFWYQQALGQGPEFLTYFQNEAQLDKSGLPSDRFFAERPEGSVSTLKIQRTQQEDSAVYLCASSRGREETQYFGPGTRLLVL.

The chain joins TRBV2 to TRBJ2-3; D possibly corresponds to TRBD2 (6 bases). Trimming took off 8 bases at V and 3 bases at J, with 21 bases between the two ends. The CDR3 sequence is 16 residues long. Germline assignment: CDR1 SNHLY and CDR2 FYNNEI. The DNA for the CDR3 is TGTGCCAGCGCCCGGAGTAGCGGAAGTAAAACAGATACGCAGTATTTT. Protein product: CASARSSGSKTDTQYF. Variable domain in full (rest from reference TRBV2 and TRBJ2-3): EPEVTQTPSHQVTQMGQEVILRCVPISNHLYFYWYRQILGQKVEFLVSFYNNEISEKSEIFDDQFSVERPDGSNFTLKIRSTKLEDSAMYFCASARSSGSKTDTQYFGPGTRLTVL.

The chain couples TRBV30 to TRBJ1-6; a weak D match, TRBD1 (5 bases). Germline V CDR1 and CDR2: GTSNPN, SVGIG (reference sequence). This CDR3 is 15 amino acids long. Trimming took 4 bases from V and 0 from J, leaving 10 bases between them. The CDR3 is CAWTPRGSYNSPLHF. CDR3 coding DNA: TGTGCCTGGACTCCAAGGGGCTCCTATAATTCACCCCTCCACTTT.

The gene calls are TRBV7-8 and TRBJ1-1, with 7 bases lining up with TRBD1. The CDR3 extends over 14 amino acids. Germline values: CDR1 SGHVS, CDR2 FQNEAQ. V shed 6 bases and J 5 bases; nucleotides not matched to a gene: 9. CDR3 nucleotide sequence: TGTGCCAGCAGACATATCAGGGGGAGGACTGAAGCTTTCTTT. Its protein product is CASRHIRGRTEAFF.

V usage is TRBV12-2 and J usage is TRBJ2-1; the table's TRBD1 call for D was not verified on the DNA. TRBV12-2 has pseudogene status. CDR3 length: 13 amino acids. This CDR3 reads CASRPNRGKEQFF. In DNA form, the CDR3 reads TGTGCAAGTCGGCCCAACAGGGGGAAGGAGCAGTTCTTC.

The genes are TRBV30 and TRBJ2-7; D call uncertain. Trimming took 0 bases from V and 2 from J, leaving 11 bases between them. The CDR3 runs 14 residues. Germline CDR1 is GTSNPN and CDR2 is SVGIG (reference sequence). CDR3 nucleotide sequence: TGTGCCTGGAGTGTACGTGGCGGAACCTACGAGCAGTACGTC. Amino acids: CAWSVRGGTYEQYV.

This chain connects TRBV6-1 to TRBJ2-7; D gene uncertain. V gave up 4 bases and J gave up 0 bases, with 7 bases separating them. The CDR3 covers 13 residues. CDR1 is MNHNS and CDR2 is SASEGT in the germline V gene. As DNA, the CDR3 is TGTGCCAGCAGTGGGTGGGGCTCCTACGAGCAGTACGTC. This sequence encodes CASSGWGSYEQYV.

The chain carries TRBV5-1 and TRBJ2-5; D unclear. This CDR3 is built from 11 residues. V was cut by 6 bases and J by 5 bases, with 8 bases left in between. Germline-derived CDR1 and CDR2 are SGHRS and YFSETQ. The DNA of the CDR3 is TGCGCCAGCACGTATATGGAGACCCAGTACTTC. Translation gives CASTYMETQYF.

V is TRBV10-3 and J is TRBJ1-6, with 7 bases matching TRBD1. CDR3 length equals 14 residues. V gave up 9 bases and J gave up 7 bases; unmatched junction bases: 9. Germline CDR1 ENHRY, CDR2 SYGVKD. The CDR3 DNA is TGTGCCATATCGCCGGGACAGCAAAATTCACCCCTCCACTTT. Translation gives CAISPGQQNSPLHF.

This clone was counted once. V gene TRBV5-4 combines with J gene TRBJ1-1; D might be TRBD1 (6 bases). The germline CDR1 and CDR2 sequences are SGHNT and YYREEE (reference sequence). Trimming took 4 bases from V and 0 from J, leaving 16 bases between them. The CDR3 totals 16 residues. CDR3 coding DNA: TGTGCCAGCAGCCCCCTAAAGGACAGCTTGAACACTGAAGCTTTCTTT. This encodes CASSPLKDSLNTEAFF.

The chain is built from TRBV19 and TRBJ1-5; D remains unclear. CDR1 and CDR2 (germline): LNHDA, SQIVND (reference sequence). The CDR3 runs to 13 residues. Trimming shortened V by 5 bases and J by 7 bases, and 12 bases separated the two germline ends. CDR3 bases: TGTGCCAGTAGTGCCGCTCAAGAGCAGCCCCAGCATTTT. It yields the protein CASSAAQEQPQHF.

The V call is TRBV6-1, the J call TRBJ2-1; the match to TRBD2 covers 7 bases. Looked up from germline, CDR1 is MNHNS and CDR2 is SASEGT. This CDR3 region has 14 residues. V trimming: 6 bases; J trimming: 2 bases; junction bases outside the gene matches: 4. The CDR3 DNA reads as TGTGCCAGCAGCCGGGACTATACCTACAATGAGCAGTTCTTC. Protein: CASSRDYTYNEQFF.

The chain carries TRBV6-5 and TRBJ1-4, with D uncertain. The CDR3 loop spans 15 amino acids. V lost 2 bases, J lost 4 bases, and 11 bases lay in between. Germline lookup yields CDR1 MNHEY and CDR2 SVGAGI. The chain's CDR3 is CASSYLANINEKLFF. Written as DNA, the CDR3 is TGTGCCAGCAGTTACCTTGCAAACATTAATGAAAAACTGTTTTTT.

V gene TRBV7-9 combines with J gene TRBJ1-3, with a tentative D call TRBD1 (6 bases). This CDR3 region has 17 residues. Trimming stripped 1 base from V and 2 bases from J, with 15 bases between. Per germline, CDR1 SEHNR and CDR2 FQNEAQ (reference sequence). The CDR3 bases are TGTGCCAGCAGCTTAGACCAAACAGGGTTCACTGGAAACACCATATATTTT. Translation: CASSLDQTGFTGNTIYF.

This sequence joins TRBV7-2 and TRBJ1-1; the D gene is possibly TRBD1 (5 bases). V lost 1 base, J lost 1 base, and 16 bases lay in between. Per germline, CDR1 SGHTA and CDR2 FQGNSA. The CDR3 has 17 residues. The CDR3, as DNA: TGTGCCAGCAGCTTAGGAGGGAACGGGGGGGGGAACACTGAAGCTTTCTTT. Translating it yields CASSLGGNGGGNTEAFF.

This clone was seen only a few times. V usage is TRBV5-4 and J usage is TRBJ2-7; perhaps TRBD1 as D (6 bases). The CDR3 has 12 amino acids. CDR1 SGHNT and CDR2 YYREEE come from the germline V gene (reference sequence). V was pared by 2 bases and J by 8 bases, with 11 bases between. CDR3 loop: CASSFYREKQYF. The CDR3 bases are TGTGCCAGCAGCTTTTACAGGGAGAAGCAGTACTTC.

The rearrangement uses TRBV4-2 and TRBJ2-1; 8 nucleotides match TRBD2. Germline V CDR1 and CDR2: LGHNA, YNFKEQ. The J segment lost 6 bases and the V segment lost 0 bases, leaving 10 bases of the junction unmatched. CDR3 size: 17 residues. Here the CDR3 DNA reads TGTGCCAGCAGCCAAGAAGGGTCCTTGACTAGCGCCAATGAGCAGTTCTTC. Its protein product is CASSQEGSLTSANEQFF.